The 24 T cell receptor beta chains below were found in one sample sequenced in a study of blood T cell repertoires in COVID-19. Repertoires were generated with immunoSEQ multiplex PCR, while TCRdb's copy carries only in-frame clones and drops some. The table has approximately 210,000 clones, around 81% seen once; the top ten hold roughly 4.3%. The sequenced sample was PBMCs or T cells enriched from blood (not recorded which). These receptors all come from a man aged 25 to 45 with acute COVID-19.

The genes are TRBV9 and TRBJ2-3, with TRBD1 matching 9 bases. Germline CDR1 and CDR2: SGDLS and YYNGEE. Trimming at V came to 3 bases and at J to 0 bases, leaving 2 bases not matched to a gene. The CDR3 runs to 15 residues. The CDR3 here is CASSGTGDSTDTQYF. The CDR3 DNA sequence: TGTGCCAGCAGCGGGACAGGGGATAGCACAGATACGCAGTATTTT.

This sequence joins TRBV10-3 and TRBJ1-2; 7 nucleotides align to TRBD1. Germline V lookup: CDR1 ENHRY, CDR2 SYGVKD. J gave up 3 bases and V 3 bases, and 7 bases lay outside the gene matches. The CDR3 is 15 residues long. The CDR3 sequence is CAISDGQASYYGYTF. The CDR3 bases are TGTGCCATCAGTGACGGACAGGCGTCCTACTATGGCTACACCTTC.

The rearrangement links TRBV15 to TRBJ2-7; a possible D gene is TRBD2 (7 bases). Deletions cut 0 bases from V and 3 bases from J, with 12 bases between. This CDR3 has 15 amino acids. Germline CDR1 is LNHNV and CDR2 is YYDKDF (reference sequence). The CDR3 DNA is TGTGCCACCAGCAGAGATCTGGGGGGGCGCTACGAGCAGTACTTC. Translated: CATSRDLGGRYEQYF.

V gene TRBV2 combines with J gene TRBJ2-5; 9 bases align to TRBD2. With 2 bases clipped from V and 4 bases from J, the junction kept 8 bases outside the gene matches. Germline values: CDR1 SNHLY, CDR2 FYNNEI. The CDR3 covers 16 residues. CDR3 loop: CASSEPAGGPGETQYF. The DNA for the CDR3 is TGTGCCAGCAGTGAACCCGCGGGGGGGCCGGGAGAGACCCAGTACTTC.

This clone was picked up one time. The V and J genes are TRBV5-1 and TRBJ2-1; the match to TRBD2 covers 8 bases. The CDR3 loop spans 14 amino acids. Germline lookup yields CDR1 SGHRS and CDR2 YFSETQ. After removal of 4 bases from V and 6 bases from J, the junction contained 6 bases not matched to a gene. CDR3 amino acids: CASSLGLAVNEQFF. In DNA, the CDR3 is TGCGCCAGCAGCCTCGGACTAGCCGTCAATGAGCAGTTCTTC.

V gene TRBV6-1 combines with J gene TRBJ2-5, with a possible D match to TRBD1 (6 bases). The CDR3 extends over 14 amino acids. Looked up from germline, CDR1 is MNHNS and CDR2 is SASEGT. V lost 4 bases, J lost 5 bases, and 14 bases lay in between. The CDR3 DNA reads TGTGCCAGCAGTGTACAGGGTACCGGGGAGACCCAGTACTTC. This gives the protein CASSVQGTGETQYF.

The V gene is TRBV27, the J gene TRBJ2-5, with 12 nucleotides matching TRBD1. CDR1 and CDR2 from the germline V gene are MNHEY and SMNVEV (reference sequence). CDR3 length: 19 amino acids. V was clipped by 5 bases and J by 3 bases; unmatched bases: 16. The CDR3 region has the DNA TGTGCCAGCAGTCCCCTGACCGGGACAGGGGGCGCGAGAAAAGAGACCCAGTACTTC. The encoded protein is CASSPLTGTGGARKETQYF.

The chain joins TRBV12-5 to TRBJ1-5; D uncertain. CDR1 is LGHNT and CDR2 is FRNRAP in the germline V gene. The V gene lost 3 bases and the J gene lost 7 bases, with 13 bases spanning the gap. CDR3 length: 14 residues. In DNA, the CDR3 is TGTGCTAGTGGTTTTAACCTTGCTAGCCAGCCCCAGCATTTT. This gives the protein CASGFNLASQPQHF.

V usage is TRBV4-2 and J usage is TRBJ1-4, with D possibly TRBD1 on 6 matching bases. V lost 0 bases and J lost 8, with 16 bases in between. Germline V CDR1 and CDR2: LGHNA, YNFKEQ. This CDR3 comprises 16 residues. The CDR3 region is CASSQEGAGAGEKLFF. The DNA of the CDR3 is TGTGCCAGCAGCCAAGAGGGTGCGGGGGCCGGGGAAAAACTGTTTTTT.

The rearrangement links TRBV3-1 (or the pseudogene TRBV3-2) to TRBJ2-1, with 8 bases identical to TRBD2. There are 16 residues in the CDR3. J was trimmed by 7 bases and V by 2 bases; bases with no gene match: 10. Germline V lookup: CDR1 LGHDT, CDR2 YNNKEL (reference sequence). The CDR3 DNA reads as TGTGCCAGCAGCCAAACGGGGGGGGCCGTCTGGAATGAGCAGTTCTTC. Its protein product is CASSQTGGAVWNEQFF.

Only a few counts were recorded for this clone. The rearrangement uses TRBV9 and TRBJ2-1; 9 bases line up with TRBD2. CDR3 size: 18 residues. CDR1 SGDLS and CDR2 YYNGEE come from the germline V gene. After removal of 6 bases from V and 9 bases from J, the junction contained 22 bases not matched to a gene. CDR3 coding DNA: TGTGCCAGCACCAGTAGGGCGGGGGGGCCTTTAGTCGGAGGTGAGCAGTTCTTC. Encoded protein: CASTSRAGGPLVGGEQFF.

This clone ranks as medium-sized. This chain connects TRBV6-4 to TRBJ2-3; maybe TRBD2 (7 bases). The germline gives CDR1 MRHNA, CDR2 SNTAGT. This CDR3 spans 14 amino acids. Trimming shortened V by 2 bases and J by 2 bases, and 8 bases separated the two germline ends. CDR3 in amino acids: CASSDGGATDTQYF. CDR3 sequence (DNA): TGTGCCAGCAGTGACGGGGGGGCCACAGATACGCAGTATTTT.

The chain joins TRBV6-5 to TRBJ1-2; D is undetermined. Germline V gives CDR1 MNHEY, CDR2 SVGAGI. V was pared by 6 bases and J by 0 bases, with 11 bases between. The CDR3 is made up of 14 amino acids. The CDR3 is CASRQPGANYGYTF. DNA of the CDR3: TGTGCCAGCAGACAACCAGGCGCTAACTATGGCTACACCTTC.

CDR3: CASSPGQGKAYEQYF. The CDR3 DNA reads TGTGCCAGCAGTCCGGGACAGGGAAAAGCCTACGAGCAGTACTTC. The chain uses TRBV27 and TRBJ2-7, with 9 bases matching TRBD1. The CDR3 consists of 15 residues. Germline trimming cut 5 bases from V and 2 bases from J; bases unmatched to any gene: 7. CDR1 and CDR2 (germline): MNHEY, SMNVEV (reference sequence).

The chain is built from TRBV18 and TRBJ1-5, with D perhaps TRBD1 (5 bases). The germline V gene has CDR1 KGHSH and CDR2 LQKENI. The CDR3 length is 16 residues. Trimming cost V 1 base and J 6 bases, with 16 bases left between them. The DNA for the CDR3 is TGTGCCAGCTCACCACTGGGGCAGGGAAGGAGTCAGCCCCAGCATTTT. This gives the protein CASSPLGQGRSQPQHF.

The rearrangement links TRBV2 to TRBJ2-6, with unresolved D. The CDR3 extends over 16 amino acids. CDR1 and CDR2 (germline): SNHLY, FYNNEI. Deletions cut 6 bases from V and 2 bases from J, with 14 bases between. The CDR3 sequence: CASREQHGPGANVLTF. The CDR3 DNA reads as TGTGCCAGCAGGGAACAGCATGGGCCTGGGGCCAACGTCCTGACTTTC.

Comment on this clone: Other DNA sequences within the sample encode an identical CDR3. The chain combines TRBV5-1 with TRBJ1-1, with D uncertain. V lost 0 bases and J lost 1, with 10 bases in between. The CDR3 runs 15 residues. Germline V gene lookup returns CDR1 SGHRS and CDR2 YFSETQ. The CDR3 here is CASSLAGGRNTEAFF. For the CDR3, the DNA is TGCGCCAGCAGCTTGGCCGGAGGACGGAACACTGAAGCTTTCTTT.

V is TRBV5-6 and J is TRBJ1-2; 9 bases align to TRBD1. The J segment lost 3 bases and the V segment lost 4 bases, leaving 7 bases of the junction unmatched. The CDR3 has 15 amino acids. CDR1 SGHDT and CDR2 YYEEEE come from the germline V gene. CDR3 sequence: CASSDSTGGDYGYTF. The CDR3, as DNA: TGTGCCAGCAGCGATTCGACAGGGGGTGACTATGGCTACACCTTC. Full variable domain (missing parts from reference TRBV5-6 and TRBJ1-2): DAGVTQSPTHLIKTRGQQVTLRCSPKSGHDTVSWYQQALGQGPQFIFQYYEEEERQRGNFPDRFSGHQFPNYSSELNVNALLLGDSALYLCASSDSTGGDYGYTFGSGTRLTVV.

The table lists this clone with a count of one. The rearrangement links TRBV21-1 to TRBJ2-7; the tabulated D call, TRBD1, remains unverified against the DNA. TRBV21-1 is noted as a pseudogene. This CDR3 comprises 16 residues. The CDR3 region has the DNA TGTGCCAGCAGCAAAGACAGGGGGCCCAGTTACTACGAGCAGTACTTC. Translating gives CASSKDRGPSYYEQYF.

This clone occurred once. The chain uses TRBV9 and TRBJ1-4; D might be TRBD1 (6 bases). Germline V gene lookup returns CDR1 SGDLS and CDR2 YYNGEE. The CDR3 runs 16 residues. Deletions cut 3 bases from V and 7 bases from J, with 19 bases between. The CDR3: CASSAAGTQVGEKLFF. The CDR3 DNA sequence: TGTGCCAGCAGCGCAGCCGGGACACAAGTAGGTGAAAAACTGTTTTTT.

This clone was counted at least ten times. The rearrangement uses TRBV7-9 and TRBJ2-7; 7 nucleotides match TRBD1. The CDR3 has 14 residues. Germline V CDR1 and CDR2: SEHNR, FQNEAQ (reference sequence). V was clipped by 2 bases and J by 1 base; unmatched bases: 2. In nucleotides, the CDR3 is TGTGCCAGCAGCTTAACGGACAGGTCCTACGAGCAGTACTTC. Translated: CASSLTDRSYEQYF.

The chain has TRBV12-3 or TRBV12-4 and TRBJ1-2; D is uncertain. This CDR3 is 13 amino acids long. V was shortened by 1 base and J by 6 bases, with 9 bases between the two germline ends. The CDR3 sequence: CASSLGRSHGYTF. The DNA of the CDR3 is TGTGCCAGCAGTTTAGGTAGATCGCATGGCTACACCTTC.

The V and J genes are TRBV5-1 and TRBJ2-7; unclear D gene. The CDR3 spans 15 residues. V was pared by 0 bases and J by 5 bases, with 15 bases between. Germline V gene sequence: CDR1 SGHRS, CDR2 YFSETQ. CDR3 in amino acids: CASSLEPISTHEQYF. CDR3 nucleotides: TGCGCCAGCAGCTTGGAGCCTATAAGCACCCACGAGCAGTACTTC.

The CDR3: CASSPGQENYGYTF. CDR3 nucleotides: TGTGCCAGCTCACCCGGACAGGAGAACTATGGCTACACCTTC. The chain has TRBV18 and TRBJ1-2; TRBD1 matches 7 bases. CDR1 is KGHSH, CDR2 LQKENI, per germline. The trim removed 3 bases at V and 2 bases at J, leaving 3 bases unmatched. The CDR3 runs to 14 residues.